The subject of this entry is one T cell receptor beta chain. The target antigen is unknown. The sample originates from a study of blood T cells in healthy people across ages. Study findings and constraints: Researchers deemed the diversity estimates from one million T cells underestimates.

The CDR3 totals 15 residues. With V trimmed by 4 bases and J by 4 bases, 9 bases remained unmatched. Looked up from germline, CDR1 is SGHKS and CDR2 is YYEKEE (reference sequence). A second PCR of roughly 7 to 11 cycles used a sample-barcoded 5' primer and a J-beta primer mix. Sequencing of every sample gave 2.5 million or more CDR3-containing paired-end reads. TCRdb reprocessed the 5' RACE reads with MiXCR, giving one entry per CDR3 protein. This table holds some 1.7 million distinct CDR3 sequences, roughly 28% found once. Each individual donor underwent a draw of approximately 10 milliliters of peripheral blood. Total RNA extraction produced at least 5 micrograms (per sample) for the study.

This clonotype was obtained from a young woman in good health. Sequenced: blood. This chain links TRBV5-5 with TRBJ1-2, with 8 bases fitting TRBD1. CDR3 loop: CASSPRDRLVYGYTF. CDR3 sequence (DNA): TGTGCCAGCAGCCCCCGGGACAGGCTTGTCTATGGCTACACCTTC.